The sequence of this T cell receptor (beta chain) was determined in a study of shared clonotypes between healthy human individuals. Clones were read by immunoSEQ multiplex PCR, and TCRdb kept only the in-frame ones, dropping some. The table lists 950,000 to 1,200,000 clones, 77% of them singletons. V dropped 1 base and J dropped 8; count of bases not matched to a gene: 8. From germline, CDR1 is MGHRA and CDR2 YSYEKL. The CDR3 has 16 amino acids. The sample comprised memory CD4+ T cells from PBMCs. The sample's subset: CD45RA-negative fraction. The receptor's source is a man aged 18 to 30 in good health. Some clones in this sample may be carry-over from other donors' samples. The rearrangement uses TRBV4-1 and TRBJ2-3, with 11 bases fitting TRBD2. CDR3 bases: TGCGCCAGCAGCCAAGTAGTACTAGCGGGAGCGGGTACGCAGTATTTT. This translates into CASSQVVLAGAGTQYF.